This paragraph covers one T cell receptor beta chain sequence. Its matching antigen is unknown. Germline V gene lookup returns CDR1 ENHRY and CDR2 SYGVKD. The CDR3 has 15 amino acids. V lost 2 bases to trimming and J lost 5 bases; unmatched junction nucleotides: 6. These data belong to a study of T cells in Graves' hyperthyroidism and ophthalmopathy. What was amplified from RNA transcripts were TCR beta CDR3 regions. An initial round of RT-PCR targeting the TCR CDR3 relied on the HTBI primer set. Each CDR3 protein gets one entry after TCRdb re-called the multiplex PCR reads with MiXCR. The sample includes approximately 420,000 distinct CDR3 sequences, around 14% of them seen just once. Over 18 months, lack of ophthalmopathy progression marked Graves' hyperthyroidism as stable. Patients were aged 18 to 65, had disease duration under 2 months, and had newly diagnosed hyperthyroidism. Study-level results: Ophthalmopathy and stable hyperthyroidism were separated by a 13 V-J model. The majority of expanded thyroid clonotypes above 0.001 also appeared in blood.

The receptor's source is a woman aged 30 to 39 with Graves' hyperthyroidism. The sample consisted of blood. J is TRBJ2-1 and V is TRBV10-3; 7 bases match TRBD2. In DNA form, the CDR3 reads TGTGCCATCAGTGAGGGGGCAGCGGGGAACAATGAGCAGTTCTTC. Translating it yields CAISEGAAGNNEQFF.